This TCR beta chain was captured in a study of blood T cell repertoires in COVID-19. Across the study: Sources were T cells, B-cell-depleted T cells, or PBMCs; the material itself was cDNA or gDNA.

Seattle participants joined during active infection and were tracked over time. V was clipped by 2 bases and J by 7 bases; unmatched bases: 27. This CDR3 contains 23 residues. From germline, CDR1 is ENHRY and CDR2 SYGVKD. The protocol was immunoSEQ multiplex PCR, while the TCRdb copy is restricted to in-frame clones and leaves out a portion. Counted here are 300,000 to 400,000 clones, approximately 88% occurring once; the ten biggest clones make up under 2%. Source material: peripheral blood. V usage is TRBV10-3 and J usage is TRBJ2-2, with 11 bases lining up with TRBD1. This receptor was identified in a woman aged 25 to 45 with COVID-19, enrolled during active disease. The CDR3 here is CAISEEGLPRGLGQGEGGGELFF. CDR3 in DNA: TGTGCCATCAGTGAGGAAGGGCTTCCTAGGGGTTTGGGACAGGGGGAGGGCGGCGGGGAGCTGTTTTTT.